These T cell receptor beta chains were read from a single sample in a study of regulatory T cells in long-lasting Graves disease. Using its own MiXCR run on the multiplex PCR reads, TCRdb lists one record per CDR3 protein. Seen here are more than 400,000 distinct CDR3 sequences, roughly 15% observed once, and the top ten hold about 10%. The data were also submitted as part of a second study, on T cells in Graves' hyperthyroidism and ophthalmopathy.

Source: peripheral blood mononuclear cells (PBMCs), taken at new diagnosis, from a patient treated with antithyroid drugs. Receptors originate from a woman aged 30 to 39 with Graves disease. The CDR3 runs from the conserved cysteine through the conserved F or W. D genes are given only for firm matches. Where a row states a size, it is once, few, many or the class of an expanded clone; other rows omit it.

TRBJ2-1,many,TRBV5-1,.,TGTGCCAGCTCGTGGGAATACAATGAGCAGTTCTTC,CASSWEYNEQFF
TRBJ1-4,many,TRBV20-1,.,TGCAGTGCTAGCGGGTCAACTAATGAAAAACTGTTTTTT,CSASGSTNEKLFF
TRBJ1-2,few,TRBV12-3/TRBV12-4,.,TGTGCCAGCAGTTTGAGGACCGCCTTTGGCTACACCTTC,CASSLRTAFGYTF
TRBJ2-1,.,TRBV12-3/TRBV12-4,TRBD2,TGTGCCAGCAGTTTATCACCCGGGAGGGCCGGGTACAATGAGCAGTTCTTC,CASSLSPGRAGYNEQFF
TRBJ2-7,many,TRBV28,.,TGTGCCAGCACCTACATATCGACCCCCTACGAGCAGTACTTC,CASTYISTPYEQYF
TRBJ2-1,many,TRBV28,TRBD1,TGTGCCAGCAGTCCGGACAGGGTGTACAATGAGCAGTTCTTC,CASSPDRVYNEQFF
TRBJ2-1,.,TRBV4-1,.,TGCGCCAGCAGCCAAGAGGCGGCTAGTGTGGAGTTCTTC,CASSQEAASVEFF
TRBJ1-1,many,TRBV28,.,TGTGCCAGCAGTTTACCCACGGGGGTGGTGAACGCTGAAGCTTTCTTT,CASSLPTGVVNAEAFF
TRBJ2-5,many,TRBV28,TRBD2,TGTGCCACGAGCAGCGGGAGAGAGACCCAGTACTTC,CATSSGRETQYF
TRBJ2-7,many,TRBV28,.,TGTGCCAGCGGTAAGCACGAGCAGTACTTC,CASGKHEQYF
TRBJ1-4,many,TRBV3-1,.,TGTGCCAGCAGCCAAGCGGCAGAGGACCATGAAAAACTGTTTTTT,CASSQAAEDHEKLFF